This TCR beta chain was observed in a study of graft-versus-host responses after intestinal transplantation. Overall study context: All recipients were transplanted with multivisceral, liver-intestinal, or isolated intestinal grafts.

Study-level results: After transplant, early declines in HvG clones were associated with peak levels of circulating GvH clones. Graft-versus-host to host-versus-graft clonal ratios in allografts were high in patients with graft-donor T cell macrochimerism.

About this clone itself: What it binds is unknown.

The CDR3 extends over 12 amino acids. Between the trimmed V and J ends, which lost 9 bases and 0 bases, there was a span of 9 bases. CDR1 and CDR2 (germline): MDHEN, SYDVKM. Assay used: immunoSEQ multiplex PCR; TCRdb lists only in-frame clones, some missing. The sample has over 80,000 clones; 91% are singletons. The sequenced sample was unstimulated CD4+ T cells sorted from spleen or lymph node cells, obtained before transplant. This sequence was found in a human donor who was the organ donor for an intestinal transplant. J is TRBJ2-7 and V is TRBV28; D might be TRBD1 (6 bases). CDR3 region: CASTGSSYEQYF. The DNA for the CDR3 is TGTGCCAGTACAGGGAGCTCCTACGAGCAGTACTTC.